This T cell receptor beta chain emerged from a study of T cell responses to AZD1222 COVID-19 vaccine. The CDR3 has 11 residues. In germline, CDR1 is SQVTM, CDR2 ANQGSEA. The V end was cut by 4 bases, the J end by 10 bases, with 13 bases between. The assay was immunoSEQ multiplex PCR, and TCRdb's table has in-frame clones only and misses some. The data contain over 110,000 clones, under 90% of them singletons. The chain couples TRBV29-1 to TRBJ1-1; TRBD1 might be the D (5 bases). The TCR originated in an adult who received the AZD1222 COVID-19 vaccine. Here the sequenced sample was peripheral blood, taken 28 days after the second AZD1222 dose. Here the CDR3 DNA reads TGCAGCGTTGCGACAGCCGGTGGAGCTTTCTTT. Encoded protein: CSVATAGGAFF. The whole variable domain, filled in from reference TRBV29-1 and TRBJ1-1, reads SAVISQKPSRDICQRGTSLTIQCQVDSQVTMMFWYRQQPGQSLTLIATANQGSEATYESGFVIDKFPISRPNLTFSTLTVSNMSPEDSSIYLCSVATAGGAFFGQGTRLTVV.